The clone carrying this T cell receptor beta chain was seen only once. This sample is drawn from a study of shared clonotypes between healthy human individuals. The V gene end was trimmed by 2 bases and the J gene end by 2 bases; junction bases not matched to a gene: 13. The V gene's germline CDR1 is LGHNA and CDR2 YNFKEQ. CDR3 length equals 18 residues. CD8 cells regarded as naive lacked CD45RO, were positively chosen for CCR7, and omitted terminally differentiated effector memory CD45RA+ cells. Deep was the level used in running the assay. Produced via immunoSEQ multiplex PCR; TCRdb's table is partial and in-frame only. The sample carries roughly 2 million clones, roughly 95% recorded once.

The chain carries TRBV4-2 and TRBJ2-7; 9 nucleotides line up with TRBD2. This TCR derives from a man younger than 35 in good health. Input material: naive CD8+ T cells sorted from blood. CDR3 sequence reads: CASSQPIGGRADPYEQYF. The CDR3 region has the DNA TGTGCCAGCAGCCAACCCATCGGCGGGAGGGCCGACCCCTACGAGCAGTACTTC.